One and the same sample provided the 9 T cell receptor beta chains below, sequenced in a study of T cell responses to AZD1222 COVID-19 vaccine (dated by TCRdb to the early 2020s). Libraries came from the immunoSEQ multiplex PCR assay. Sourced from immuneACCESS, this table was stored by TCRdb with only in-frame sequences that have V and J called. A share of the clones is absent; for the studies checked, an unresolved V gene accounts for under half, and the remainder has no known explanation. Within this sample are fewer than 200,000 clones, with more than 80% of them counted one time only. Less than 4% of the sample lies in the top ten. This specimen's time point label, interpreted: about 28 days (+/-7) after the second vaccine dose. In the paper's terms, the treatment or condition label means: meningococcal conjugate vaccine given as trial control. Sequenced here: peripheral blood, sampled 28 days after the second dose of the MenACWY control vaccine. These receptors came from an adult who received the MenACWY meningococcal vaccine as a control.

The chain couples TRBV28 to TRBJ1-2, with 12 bases identical to TRBD1. Germline trimming cut 2 bases from V and 6 bases from J; bases unmatched to any gene: 19. The CDR3 covers 20 residues. Germline lookup yields CDR1 MDHEN and CDR2 SYDVKM. CDR3: CASSLIWSGTGGVKPDGYTF. In nucleotides, the CDR3 is TGTGCCAGCAGTTTAATTTGGTCAGGGACAGGGGGCGTCAAACCAGATGGCTACACCTTC.

The chain has TRBV6-4 and TRBJ2-3; D gene uncertain. The V end was cut by 10 bases, the J end by 0 bases, with 14 bases between. This CDR3 has 14 amino acids. Germline values: CDR1 MRHNA, CDR2 SNTAGT. DNA for the CDR3: TGTGCCACCTCCTTGGGCGGAAGCACAGATACGCAGTATTTT. It specifies CATSLGGSTDTQYF.

The V and J genes are TRBV11-3 and TRBJ1-4; no definite D call. The germline CDR1 and CDR2 sequences are SGHNT and YENEEA. The CDR3 is 16 residues long. V lost 1 base and J lost 0, with 9 bases in between. The CDR3 sequence is CASSLGSPATNEKLFF. The CDR3 DNA reads TGTGCCAGCAGCTTAGGGTCCCCCGCAACTAATGAAAAACTGTTTTTT.

The chain recombines TRBV18 with TRBJ2-1, with TRBD1 as a possible D gene (7 bases). CDR1 is KGHSH, CDR2 LQKENI, per germline. Trimming left V 6 bases short and J 2 bases short, with 17 bases between. The CDR3 runs 16 residues. CDR3 sequence reads: CASSGGAGQAYNEQFF. DNA for the CDR3: TGTGCCAGCTCCGGGGGAGCCGGACAGGCCTACAATGAGCAGTTCTTC.

This chain links TRBV27 with TRBJ2-7; D gene ambiguous. This CDR3 region has 13 residues. Trimming shortened V by 1 base and J by 7 bases, and 11 bases separated the two germline ends. The germline CDR1 and CDR2 sequences are MNHEY and SMNVEV (reference sequence). CDR3 sequence (DNA): TGTGCCAGCAGTTTATTCAGGACCGGGGAGCAGTACTTC. Amino acids: CASSLFRTGEQYF.

This clone was found once. The rearrangement links TRBV18 to TRBJ2-3; D possibly matches TRBD1 or TRBD2 (5 bases each). CDR3 size: 13 residues. Trimming left V 2 bases short and J 6 bases short, with 9 bases between. Germline V lookup: CDR1 KGHSH, CDR2 LQKENI. The CDR3 reads CASSPGTGDTQYF. The CDR3, as DNA: TGTGCCAGCTCACCAGGGACGGGGGATACGCAGTATTTT.

This clone showed up just once. The V call is TRBV19, the J call TRBJ2-2; 14 bases are shared with TRBD2. The CDR3 consists of 15 residues. The V segment lost 5 bases and the J segment 6 bases; nucleotides outside the gene matches: 2. Germline CDR1 LNHDA, CDR2 SQIVND (reference sequence). The CDR3 bases are TGTGCCAGTAGTGAGGGACTAGCGGGAGCCGGGGAGCTGTTTTTT. Its protein is CASSEGLAGAGELFF.

The chain joins TRBV19 to TRBJ2-2; 8 nucleotides align to TRBD1. Losses at the gene ends were 3 bases for V and 5 bases for J; bases not matched to a gene: 8. CDR1 is LNHDA, CDR2 SQIVND, per germline (reference sequence). The CDR3 consists of 16 residues. The CDR3 region has the DNA TGTGCCAGTAGTATTTACCAGGGGGCGGGAACCGGGGAGCTGTTTTTT. Amino acids: CASSIYQGAGTGELFF.

The chain uses TRBV2 and TRBJ2-7; D remains unclear. The CDR3 extends over 13 amino acids. With 6 bases removed from V and 2 bases from J, the gap between germline ends came to 11 bases. Germline assignment: CDR1 SNHLY and CDR2 FYNNEI. The CDR3 protein is CASREDGTYEQYF. The CDR3 region has the DNA TGTGCCAGCAGAGAGGACGGTACCTACGAGCAGTACTTC. Combining the CDR3 with reference TRBV2 and TRBJ2-7 gives the whole variable domain EPEVTQTPSHQVTQMGQEVILRCVPISNHLYFYWYRQILGQKVEFLVSFYNNEISEKSEIFDDQFSVERPDGSNFTLKIRSTKLEDSAMYFCASREDGTYEQYFGPGTRLTVT.